This paragraph covers one TCR beta chain sequence. This clone was counted only a few times. This clone's antigen is unknown. Base qualities are missing; no much larger clone stands one base away. The collaborating institutions used their own protocols to collect whole blood in K2EDTA tubes. Collaborator samples were shipped for TCRbeta analysis as frozen whole blood, isolated PBMCs, or DNA extracted from either sample type. The data derive from a study of blood T cell repertoires in COVID-19 (TCRdb year 2020). Turning to the overall study: Collaborator samples came from the United States, Italy and Spain and covered acute and convalescent phases of COVID-19. The material from the prospective study consisted of cDNA or gDNA derived from T cells, B-cell-depleted T cells, or PBMCs. Deeply sampled blood TCRbeta repertoires from subjects exposed to, actively infected with, or recovered from COVID-19 were included in the dataset. The repertoires were released in a freely available public database meant as a resource for research on the immune response to SARS-CoV-2. The samples were drawn from the first 160 participants of the ongoing ImmuneRACE study and from 1,254 subjects provided by 6 global collaborators. Nearly every sample came with metadata listing a de-identified subject ID, COVID-19 status, age in years and sex. Where available, HLA class I and class II types were taken from metadata supplied by the sample provider and were not determined by assay-based typing.

V has 0 bases trimmed and J has 10 bases trimmed; junction bases matching no gene number 6. In the germline V gene, CDR1 corresponds to MGHRA and CDR2 to YSYEKL. Counted from cysteine to phenylalanine, this CDR3 has 16 amino acids. Only the CDR3 DNA stays, 48 bases, in frame from base 1. TCRbeta CDR3 regions were amplified from genomic DNA using the immunoSEQ Assay, a bias-controlled multiplex PCR. The paper's data handling went like this. The number of nucleated cells in each sample was estimated from the amplification of reference gene primers within the assay. To quantify the absolute abundance of each unique TCRbeta CDR3 rearrangement, sequence reads were collapsed and filtered. Productive Simpson clonality was computed per sample as the square root of Simpson's diversity index over productive rearrangements. The source is immuneACCESS, and TCRdb retained only in-frame sequences with V and J called. Part of the clones is not carried over; for the studies checked, unresolved V genes explain less than half of this, and the remainder is unexplained. The V and J calls and clone size come from that table; D and trimming were worked out from the DNA. Across this sample there are about 130,000 clones, with roughly three quarters seen only once. Jointly, the top ten make up 1.9% of the sample.

What the work shows at the level of the full study, not this receptor alone: The amount of clinical and demographic metadata varied by source and participant and was provided uncurated.

Sample: peripheral blood. This receptor was taken from a woman in her 70s with acute or convalescent COVID-19. This receptor chain uses TRBV4-1 and TRBJ1-4, and TRBD1 matches 12 of the central bases. The CDR3 has the sequence CASSQDIGTGGLKLFF. The nucleotide sequence is TGCGCCAGCAGCCAAGATATAGGGACAGGGGGCTTAAAACTGTTTTTT.